Listed below are T cell receptor beta chains from one sample, sequenced in a study of T cell responses to AZD1222 COVID-19 vaccine. Sequencing was performed with immunoSEQ multiplex PCR; in TCRdb, only in-frame clones are kept and a portion is missing. The repertoire holds roughly 120,000 clones, about 90% seen once, with 7.5% in the top ten. The source was peripheral blood, collected on day 0 of AZD1222 vaccination. The receptors originated from an adult in good health. CDR3s leave out the opening cysteine and the closing phenylalanine or tryptophan. The order of the fields is CDR3 protein, J gene, V gene, clone size. For some rows the clone size is stated as once, few or many, or as a class when expanded; others skip it.

cdr3_aa: ASSPYGKGYEQY
j_call: TRBJ2-7
v_call: TRBV27
clone_size: .

cdr3_aa: ASRLLGSSNQPQH
j_call: TRBJ1-5
v_call: TRBV19
clone_size: .

cdr3_aa: ASSLRQGATGELF
j_call: TRBJ2-2
v_call: TRBV7-2
clone_size: .

cdr3_aa: ASSQYTGREKNIQY
j_call: TRBJ2-4
v_call: TRBV3-1/TRBV3-2
clone_size: .

cdr3_aa: ASSLGGDEKLF
j_call: TRBJ1-4
v_call: TRBV5-4
clone_size: .

cdr3_aa: ASIDPSGANVLT
j_call: TRBJ2-6
v_call: TRBV19
clone_size: .

cdr3_aa: ASSLSPGGLYGYT
j_call: TRBJ1-2
v_call: TRBV7-2
clone_size: .

cdr3_aa: ASSTRTGATNQPQH
j_call: TRBJ1-5
v_call: TRBV4-1
clone_size: .

cdr3_aa: ASSATLRQGEDWDEKLF
j_call: TRBJ1-4
v_call: TRBV18
clone_size: .

cdr3_aa: ASSLGSGRLSSYNEQF
j_call: TRBJ2-1
v_call: TRBV11-3
clone_size: .

cdr3_aa: SVHLKTLEAF
j_call: TRBJ1-1
v_call: TRBV29-1
clone_size: once

cdr3_aa: ASSPQGLNQPQH
j_call: TRBJ1-5
v_call: TRBV5-6
clone_size: once

cdr3_aa: ASSQEVGLRYT
j_call: TRBJ1-2
v_call: TRBV3-1/TRBV3-2
clone_size: .

cdr3_aa: ASFRENTEAF
j_call: TRBJ1-1
v_call: TRBV6-5
clone_size: .

cdr3_aa: SVMGQAKNIQY
j_call: TRBJ2-4
v_call: TRBV29-1
clone_size: .

cdr3_aa: ASSFPTSTGELF
j_call: TRBJ2-2
v_call: TRBV27
clone_size: .

cdr3_aa: ASSHSASGRETQY
j_call: TRBJ2-5
v_call: TRBV3-1/TRBV3-2
clone_size: .

cdr3_aa: ASSWQSPLH
j_call: TRBJ1-6
v_call: TRBV28
clone_size: .

cdr3_aa: ASSLQDTGAF
j_call: TRBJ1-1
v_call: TRBV7-9
clone_size: once

cdr3_aa: ASSLLSGSNQPQH
j_call: TRBJ1-5
v_call: TRBV19
clone_size: .

cdr3_aa: ASSEAYSAYNEQF
j_call: TRBJ2-1
v_call: TRBV6-1
clone_size: .

cdr3_aa: ATLGYMNTEAF
j_call: TRBJ1-1
v_call: TRBV28
clone_size: few

cdr3_aa: ASSSAESSPLH
j_call: TRBJ1-6
v_call: TRBV6-5
clone_size: .

cdr3_aa: ASSMTGSSYEQY
j_call: TRBJ2-7
v_call: TRBV19
clone_size: .

cdr3_aa: ASSYTTGADQPQH
j_call: TRBJ1-5
v_call: TRBV6-5
clone_size: .

cdr3_aa: ASSQAQGFDTQY
j_call: TRBJ2-3
v_call: TRBV3-1/TRBV3-2
clone_size: .

cdr3_aa: ASSPGLVGNEQF
j_call: TRBJ2-1
v_call: TRBV7-3
clone_size: .

cdr3_aa: ASREDRGGGYT
j_call: TRBJ1-2
v_call: TRBV6-5
clone_size: .

cdr3_aa: ASSRGRESSYNSPLH
j_call: TRBJ1-6
v_call: TRBV6-6
clone_size: .

cdr3_aa: ASSNYATNEKLF
j_call: TRBJ1-4
v_call: TRBV5-6
clone_size: .

cdr3_aa: ASSLFGQGENTIY
j_call: TRBJ1-3
v_call: TRBV5-1
clone_size: once

cdr3_aa: ASSITGTGNTEAF
j_call: TRBJ1-1
v_call: TRBV9
clone_size: .

cdr3_aa: ASSFSSPDGMNTEAF
j_call: TRBJ1-1
v_call: TRBV28
clone_size: .

cdr3_aa: ASKDRTYNSPLH
j_call: TRBJ1-6
v_call: TRBV5-1
clone_size: .

cdr3_aa: ASSLEGNTEAF
j_call: TRBJ1-1
v_call: TRBV13
clone_size: .

cdr3_aa: ASSPIQGWGTDTQY
j_call: TRBJ2-3
v_call: TRBV7-9
clone_size: .

cdr3_aa: ATSREGGGSYEQY
j_call: TRBJ2-7
v_call: TRBV15
clone_size: .

cdr3_aa: ASSVEGSGNAGELF
j_call: TRBJ2-2
v_call: TRBV9
clone_size: .

cdr3_aa: ASSALTSGGSYNEQF
j_call: TRBJ2-1
v_call: TRBV9
clone_size: .

cdr3_aa: ASRSEWEKLF
j_call: TRBJ1-4
v_call: TRBV2
clone_size: .

cdr3_aa: ASRQEGWSTDTQY
j_call: TRBJ2-3
v_call: TRBV5-6
clone_size: .

cdr3_aa: ASRAQGLYEQY
j_call: TRBJ2-7
v_call: TRBV28
clone_size: once

cdr3_aa: ATSDTGEVQPQH
j_call: TRBJ1-5
v_call: TRBV24-1
clone_size: many

cdr3_aa: ASSASTGTRSEQF
j_call: TRBJ2-1
v_call: TRBV9
clone_size: .

cdr3_aa: ASSLTPIEQY
j_call: TRBJ2-7
v_call: TRBV28
clone_size: once

cdr3_aa: ASSRMGVEAF
j_call: TRBJ1-1
v_call: TRBV28
clone_size: .

cdr3_aa: ASVRDRGVGELF
j_call: TRBJ2-2
v_call: TRBV19
clone_size: .

cdr3_aa: ASSGRAFSTDTQY
j_call: TRBJ2-3
v_call: TRBV6-4
clone_size: .

cdr3_aa: ASSRDRLYEQY
j_call: TRBJ2-7
v_call: TRBV6-5
clone_size: .

cdr3_aa: ASSYSVGRTSADYEQY
j_call: TRBJ2-7
v_call: TRBV6-2/TRBV6-3
clone_size: .